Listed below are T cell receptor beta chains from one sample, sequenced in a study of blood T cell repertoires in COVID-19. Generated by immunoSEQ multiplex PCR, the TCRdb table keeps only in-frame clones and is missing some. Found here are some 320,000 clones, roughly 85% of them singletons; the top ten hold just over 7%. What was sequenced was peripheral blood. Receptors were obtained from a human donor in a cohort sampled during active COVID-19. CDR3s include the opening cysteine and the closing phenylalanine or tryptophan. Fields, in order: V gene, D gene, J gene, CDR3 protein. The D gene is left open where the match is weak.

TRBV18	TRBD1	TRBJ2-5	CASSAKGQSETQYF
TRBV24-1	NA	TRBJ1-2	CATSEPGTNGYTF
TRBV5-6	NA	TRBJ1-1	CASSLAGNTEAFF
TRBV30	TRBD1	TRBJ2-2	CAWAGTGSTGELFF
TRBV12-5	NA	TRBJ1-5	CASGLVLRGRLHQPQHF
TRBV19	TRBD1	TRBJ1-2	CASNGDSIRVENYGYTF
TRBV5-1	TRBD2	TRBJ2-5	CASRGGGDQETQYF
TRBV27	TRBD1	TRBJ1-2	CASSWTGTNYGYTF
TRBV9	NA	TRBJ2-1	CASSEQGTLYNEQFF
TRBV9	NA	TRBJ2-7	CASSQNRAGEQYF
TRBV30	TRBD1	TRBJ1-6	CAWSTGANSPLHF
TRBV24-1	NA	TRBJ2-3	CATSVSGDTQYF
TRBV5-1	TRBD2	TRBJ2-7	CASSFGEGMTEQYF
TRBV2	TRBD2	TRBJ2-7	CASRGLKGFYEQYF
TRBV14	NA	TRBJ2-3	CASSPLSTDTQYF
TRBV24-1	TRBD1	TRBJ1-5	CATSDRQGVQPQHF
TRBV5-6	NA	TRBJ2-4	CASSLGPGAKNIQYF
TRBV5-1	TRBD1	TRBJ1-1	CASSYSGTGYTEAFF
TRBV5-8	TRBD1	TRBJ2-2	CASSLVRGPNLLYTGELFF
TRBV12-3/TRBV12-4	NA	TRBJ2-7	CASSLGRAYEQYF
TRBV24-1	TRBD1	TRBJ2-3	CATSEGGWSTDTQYF
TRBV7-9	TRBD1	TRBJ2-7	CASSLRDRGEQYF
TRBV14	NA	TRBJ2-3	CASSQLLVATDTQYF
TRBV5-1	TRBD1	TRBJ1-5	CASSLRTGGQPQHF
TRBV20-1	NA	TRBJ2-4	CSARPNGIQYF
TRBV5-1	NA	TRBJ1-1	CASSLEDTAPGAFF
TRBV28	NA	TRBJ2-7	CASGTGNSYEQYF
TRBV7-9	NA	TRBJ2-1	CASSFVLTNEQFF
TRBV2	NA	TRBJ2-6	CASSAMKPSGANVLTF
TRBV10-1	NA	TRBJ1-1	CASSAKGCHMNTEAFF